These T cell receptor beta chains were read from a single sample in a study of T cells in tumors after PD-1 blockade. Here immunoSEQ multiplex PCR was the method, and the copy in TCRdb shows in-frame clones only, minus some. The sample lists fewer than 50,000 clones; roughly 80% were seen once. The sample in question was PBMCs, obtained before anti-PD-1 treatment. These receptors all stem from a human donor with basal cell carcinoma. Both conserved end residues are part of each CDR3. D genes are given only for firm matches. Clone size appears in some rows only: once, few, many, or a class for an expanded clone.

CDR3 DNA	CDR3 protein	CDR3 length	clone size	J gene	D gene	V gene
TGTGCCAGCAGGGCATGGGCCAGTGAGGATACGCAGTATTTT	CASRAWASEDTQYF	14	NA	TRBJ2-3	NA	TRBV27
TGTGCCAGCAGGGGTTCGGGACAGGGCAGAGACACCATATATTTT	CASRGSGQGRDTIYF	15	NA	TRBJ1-3	TRBD1	TRBV6-5
TGTGCCAGCAGCCCACGGGGGGCGCGGGAGCAGTACTTC	CASSPRGAREQYF	13	NA	TRBJ2-7	NA	TRBV28
TGCAGCGCCACAGGGGCAGGCACAGATACGCAGTATTTT	CSATGAGTDTQYF	13	NA	TRBJ2-3	TRBD1	TRBV29-1
TGTGCCAGCAGTAGCCGACAGTTAATCTCCTACGAGCAGTACTTC	CASSSRQLISYEQYF	15	NA	TRBJ2-7	NA	TRBV6-5
TGCGCCAGCAGAGGGACAGGGGAGGGCGAGCAGTACTTC	CASRGTGEGEQYF	13	NA	TRBJ2-7	TRBD1	TRBV4-1
TGTGCCAGCAGCCAAGATTTCCAGGGGCCCACCTACGAGCAGTACTTC	CASSQDFQGPTYEQYF	16	NA	TRBJ2-7	NA	TRBV4-2
TGTGCCTTCCTCAGGGCCACCTACAATGAGCAGTTCTTC	CAFLRATYNEQFF	13	NA	TRBJ2-1	NA	TRBV30
TGTGCCAGCAGCCTCGAGGGGGCCTACGAGCAGTACTTC	CASSLEGAYEQYF	13	NA	TRBJ2-7	NA	TRBV7-8
TGTGCCAGTGCAGGGGCCAGCAATCAGCCCCAGCATTTT	CASAGASNQPQHF	13	medium-sized	TRBJ1-5	NA	TRBV19
TGTGCCAGCAGTTACATACAGAGCAATCAGCCCCAGCATTTT	CASSYIQSNQPQHF	14	NA	TRBJ1-5	NA	TRBV6-2/TRBV6-3
TGTGCCAGCAGCTCGAGCGGGACTATCACAGATACGCAGTATTTT	CASSSSGTITDTQYF	15	NA	TRBJ2-3	TRBD2	TRBV7-9
TGTGCCATCAGAGAGTACAGCCATTACGAGCAGTACTTC	CAIREYSHYEQYF	13	NA	TRBJ2-7	NA	TRBV10-3
TGTGCCAGCAGTTACCCTGGGGAATGGCCCTACGAGCAGTACTTC	CASSYPGEWPYEQYF	15	NA	TRBJ2-7	NA	TRBV6-6
TGTGCCAGCAGTGACCTGGGAGACCGGTCCCCGGTGGGCGAAGCTTTCTTT	CASSDLGDRSPVGEAFF	17	once	TRBJ1-1	NA	TRBV25-1
TGTGCCAGCAGCCAAGTGGGGGGGTCCTACGAGCAGTACTTC	CASSQVGGSYEQYF	14	few	TRBJ2-7	TRBD2	TRBV14
TGTGCCAGCAGCTTAAACATGGGGGCTATGGGGGATACGCAGTATTTT	CASSLNMGAMGDTQYF	16	NA	TRBJ2-3	NA	TRBV13
TGTGCCAGCAGTTCATACATGAACACTGAAGCTTTCTTT	CASSSYMNTEAFF	13	NA	TRBJ1-1	NA	TRBV6-2/TRBV6-3
TGTGCCTGGAGTCCCGGACAGGGAAGGACAGATACGCAGTATTTT	CAWSPGQGRTDTQYF	15	NA	TRBJ2-3	TRBD1	TRBV30
TGTGCCAGCAGTTCTCGGACAGATCAGTCCTTCTATGGCTACACCTTC	CASSSRTDQSFYGYTF	16	NA	TRBJ1-2	NA	TRBV6-5
TGTGCCAGCAGTTTGACTAGCGGGGGACGCAATGAGCAGTTCTTC	CASSLTSGGRNEQFF	15	NA	TRBJ2-1	TRBD2	TRBV27
TGTGCCAGCAGCTTAGCGGGGGACGGCCATCAGCCCCAGCATTTT	CASSLAGDGHQPQHF	15	few	TRBJ1-5	NA	TRBV7-2
TGCGCCAGCAGCTTCACGGACAGGCTGAACACTGAAGCTTTCTTT	CASSFTDRLNTEAFF	15	once	TRBJ1-1	TRBD1	TRBV5-1
TGTGCCTGGAGCCCCCCACAGGGTTGGGAAAAACTGTTTTTT	CAWSPPQGWEKLFF	14	NA	TRBJ1-4	NA	TRBV30
TGCGCCAGCAGACCAGTCGGGACAGTGAACACCGGGGAGCTGTTTTTT	CASRPVGTVNTGELFF	16	few	TRBJ2-2	TRBD1	TRBV5-1
TGTGCCAGCAGCTTAAGGGTTTGGAGTACAGATACGCAGTATTTT	CASSLRVWSTDTQYF	15	NA	TRBJ2-3	NA	TRBV7-9
TGTGCCAGCAGAAGCGGGGGCCTAAGCACAGATACGCAGTATTTT	CASRSGGLSTDTQYF	15	NA	TRBJ2-3	TRBD2	TRBV6-4
TGTGCCAGCAGCCTGCTAGCGGTAGATACGCAGTATTTT	CASSLLAVDTQYF	13	NA	TRBJ2-3	TRBD2	TRBV3-1/TRBV3-2
TGCGCCAGCGAACCGGGACAGGGTTTCGGCGAGCAGTACTTC	CASEPGQGFGEQYF	14	few	TRBJ2-7	TRBD1	TRBV10-2